These T cell receptor beta chains were read from a single sample in a study of CD8+ T cells in alopecia areata. Generated by immunoSEQ multiplex PCR, the TCRdb table keeps only in-frame clones and is missing some. The table shows approximately 150,000 clones, with less than 80% occurring only once. Sequenced here: CD4+ T cells sorted from blood, sampled at week 24, from a patient treated with tofacitinib. These TCRs come from a human donor with alopecia areata. Both conserved end residues are part of each CDR3. A D gene is named only where the DNA matches it firmly. The size of a clone is reported for some rows only, either as once, few or many, or as a class for expanded clones.

V gene,clone size,J gene,D gene,CDR3 DNA,CDR3 protein
TRBV29-1,.,TRBJ2-1,TRBD2,TGCAGCGTTGTGTTGGCTAGCGGGGGCAATGAGCAGTTCTTC,CSVVLASGGNEQFF
TRBV30,.,TRBJ2-5,TRBD2,TGTGCCTGGACTTATCGGGGGGGCGTGGAGACCCAGTACTTC,CAWTYRGGVETQYF
TRBV30,.,TRBJ2-7,.,TGTGCCTGGAGTTCTTACAACTACGAGCAGTACTTC,CAWSSYNYEQYF
TRBV29-1,.,TRBJ2-1,TRBD1,TGCAGCGTAAAGGGGGCGCACGTTAAGCAGTTCTTC,CSVKGAHVKQFF
TRBV29-1,.,TRBJ1-1,TRBD1,TGCAGCGTAACAAACAGGGGCGGGAGGACTGAAGCTTTCTTT,CSVTNRGGRTEAFF
TRBV29-1,.,TRBJ2-3,.,TGCAGCGTTGGGACATCAGATACGCAGTATTTT,CSVGTSDTQYF
TRBV5-1,.,TRBJ2-4,.,TGCGCCAGCATGGGCGAAAACATTCAGTACTTC,CASMGENIQYF
TRBV10-3,once,TRBJ2-7,.,TGTGCCATCAGCCCCAGTTGGGTGGGATCAGGCGAGCAGTACTTC,CAISPSWVGSGEQYF
TRBV5-1,few,TRBJ2-7,TRBD1,TGCGCCAGCAGCCCAACAGGGGTGACAACCTACGAGCAGTACTTC,CASSPTGVTTYEQYF
TRBV14,.,TRBJ2-4,TRBD2,TGTGCCAGCAGCCAACTAGCGGGGGCAAGTAGTCAGTACTTC,CASSQLAGASSQYF
TRBV29-1,.,TRBJ2-7,.,TGCAGCGTTGAAGTCGGGACTTGGGGGCCAACCTACGAGCAGTACTTC,CSVEVGTWGPTYEQYF
TRBV9,.,TRBJ1-1,.,TGTGCCAGCAGCGTAGCAGGGAGAGGAGCGAACACTGAAGCTTTCTTT,CASSVAGRGANTEAFF
TRBV30,.,TRBJ1-2,.,TGTGCCTGGAGTATAAAGGGTTCTGACGGACGGCGCACCTTC,CAWSIKGSDGRRTF
TRBV14,many,TRBJ2-3,.,TGTGCCAGCAGCTTACAATTGGCGAGCACAGATACGCAGTATTTT,CASSLQLASTDTQYF
TRBV4-2,.,TRBJ2-1,TRBD2,TGTGCCAGCAGCCAAGATCCCAGCGGGGGGGCTCGGGATGAGCAGTTCTTC,CASSQDPSGGARDEQFF
TRBV30,.,TRBJ2-5,.,TGTGCCTGGAGTTTGACAGAAGAGACCCAGTACTTC,CAWSLTEETQYF